The 31 T cell receptor beta chains in this list originate from one sample, sequenced in a study of T cell responses to AZD1222 COVID-19 vaccine. Repertoires were generated with immunoSEQ multiplex PCR, while TCRdb's copy carries only in-frame clones and drops some. Of about 160,000 clones listed, approximately 88% are singletons. Sequenced material: peripheral blood, taken 28 days after the second AZD1222 dose. The source is an adult who received the AZD1222 COVID-19 vaccine.

The chain couples TRBV5-5 to TRBJ2-5; possibly TRBD1 for D (5 bases). This CDR3 comprises 13 residues. CDR1 and CDR2 (germline): SGHKS, YYEKEE (reference sequence). V was cut by 2 bases and J by 4 bases, with 9 bases left in between. The CDR3 DNA reads as TGTGCCAGCAGCTTCGCAGGGTTAGAGACCCAGTACTTC. Protein sequence: CASSFAGLETQYF.

The chain recombines TRBV6-5 with TRBJ1-5, with TRBD1 as a possible D gene (6 bases). This CDR3 comprises 12 residues. V lost 6 bases and J lost 6, with 9 bases in between. Germline V gives CDR1 MNHEY, CDR2 SVGAGI. The CDR3 loop reads CASRTGVQPQHF. The DNA for the CDR3 is TGTGCCAGCAGGACAGGAGTTCAGCCCCAGCATTTT.

The CDR3 DNA follows: TGCGCCAGCAGCTGGGGGACAGAGGGGACTGAAGCTTTCTTT. Encoded protein: CASSWGTEGTEAFF. V usage is TRBV5-1 and J usage is TRBJ1-1, with TRBD1 matching over 7 bases. Germline V gene sequence: CDR1 SGHRS, CDR2 YFSETQ. CDR3 length: 14 residues. V was pared by 3 bases and J by 5 bases, with 7 bases of the junction left unmatched.

This sequence joins TRBV15 and TRBJ1-3; D gene ambiguous. The CDR3 runs to 13 residues. From germline, CDR1 is LNHNV and CDR2 YYDKDF (reference sequence). The V gene lost 1 base and the J gene lost 4 bases, with 5 bases spanning the gap. In nucleotides, the CDR3 is TGTGCCACCAGCAGAGGGGGAGGAAACACCATATATTTT. Protein product: CATSRGGGNTIYF.

The gene calls are TRBV6-5 and TRBJ1-2, with D maybe TRBD1 (6 bases). V lost 0 bases, J lost 5 bases, and 16 bases lay in between. The CDR3 extends over 16 amino acids. CDR1 is MNHEY and CDR2 is SVGAGI in the germline V gene. In nucleotides, the CDR3 is TGTGCCAGCAGTTACTCGCAAACAGGGATAACGTATGGCTACACCTTC. Its protein is CASSYSQTGITYGYTF.

This chain uses TRBV7-2 with TRBJ2-7; D not resolved. The CDR3 sequence is 14 residues long. Germline V gene lookup returns CDR1 SGHTA and CDR2 FQGNSA. Trimming left V 5 bases short and J 0 bases short, with 11 bases between. The DNA of the CDR3 is TGTGCCAGCAGCCCGGTTGGGCCCTCCTACGAGCAGTACTTC. This codes for CASSPVGPSYEQYF.

This clone was detected a few times. J is TRBJ1-2 and V is TRBV29-1; D is possibly TRBD1 (5 bases). The V gene's germline CDR1 is SQVTM and CDR2 ANQGSEA. This CDR3 is built from 15 residues. With 1 base removed from V and 6 bases from J, the gap between germline ends came to 18 bases. In DNA, the CDR3 is TGCAGCGTTGAAGGGGATGAGGGGCTGGGAAATGGCTACACCTTC. This translates into CSVEGDEGLGNGYTF.

The V call is TRBV18, the J call TRBJ2-1; D gene unclear. V lost 2 bases to trimming and J lost 5 bases, with 10 bases between them. This CDR3 has 14 amino acids. CDR1 and CDR2 from the germline V gene are KGHSH and LQKENI. Here the CDR3 reads CASSPWNFDNEQFF. The CDR3 bases are TGTGCCAGCTCACCATGGAATTTCGACAATGAGCAGTTCTTC.

The chain recombines TRBV6-5 with TRBJ2-1, with 9 bases fitting TRBD2. The germline V gene encodes CDR1 MNHEY and CDR2 SVGAGI. The CDR3 is 13 residues long. V shed 6 bases, J shed 7 bases, and the junction held 4 bases outside the gene matches. CDR3 amino acids: CASRASGANEQFF. Here the CDR3 DNA reads TGTGCCAGCAGGGCTAGCGGGGCGAATGAGCAGTTCTTC.

The CDR3 region has the DNA TGTGCCAGCAGCCCACGACAGGGTTTCGTCGAGACCCAGTACTTC. It codes for CASSPRQGFVETQYF. The V call is TRBV9, the J call TRBJ2-5, with 7 bases lining up with TRBD1. Germline CDR1 and CDR2: SGDLS and YYNGEE. Unmatched junction bases numbered 11, after V lost 4 bases and J lost 5 bases. The CDR3 loop spans 15 amino acids.

The chain combines TRBV5-5 with TRBJ2-5; 10 positions match TRBD1. Per the germline V gene, CDR1 is SGHKS and CDR2 is YYEKEE (reference sequence). The CDR3 runs to 16 residues. With V trimmed by 3 bases and J by 4 bases, 9 bases remained unmatched. CDR3 region: CASSYSRQGARETQYF. In DNA, the CDR3 is TGTGCCAGCAGCTACAGCAGACAGGGGGCTAGAGAGACCCAGTACTTC. Complete variable domain (other parts from reference TRBV5-5 and TRBJ2-5): DAGVTQSPTHLIKTRGQQVTLRCSPISGHKSVSWYQQVLGQGPQFIFQYYEKEERGRGNFPDRFSARQFPNYSSELNVNALLLGDSALYLCASSYSRQGARETQYFGPGTRLLVL.

The chain couples TRBV7-9 to TRBJ2-5, with 8 positions matching TRBD2. J lost 0 bases, V lost 11 bases, and 5 bases had no gene match. This CDR3 is built from 13 residues. CDR1 and CDR2 (germline): SEHNR, FQNEAQ (reference sequence). The CDR3 loop reads CAGLAGNQETQYF. For the CDR3, the DNA is TGTGCCGGATTAGCGGGGAACCAAGAGACCCAGTACTTC.

The gene calls are TRBV6-5 and TRBJ1-5; tentative D call: TRBD1 (6 bases). CDR3 length: 14 residues. The V end lost 4 bases, the J end lost 4 bases, and 11 bases lay between the germline ends. The germline gives CDR1 MNHEY, CDR2 SVGAGI. The CDR3 coding sequence is TGTGCCAGCAGTTTTACAGGGCCGAATCAGCCCCAGCATTTT. It encodes CASSFTGPNQPQHF.

This clone was recorded only once. The J gene is TRBJ2-1, the V gene TRBV7-2; 8 positions agree with TRBD2. The length of the CDR3 is 15 residues. V lost 5 bases to trimming and J lost 5 bases; unmatched junction nucleotides: 8. Germline V gene data show CDR1 as SGHTA and CDR2 as FQGNSA. The CDR3 sequence is CASSQRGGRHNEQFF. DNA of the CDR3: TGTGCCAGCAGCCAGCGCGGGGGGCGTCACAATGAGCAGTTCTTC.

The chain combines TRBV10-3 with TRBJ1-2; D not resolved. This CDR3 spans 16 amino acids. Germline V gives CDR1 ENHRY, CDR2 SYGVKD. Trimming took 4 bases from V and 4 from J, leaving 19 bases between them. The CDR3 DNA reads TGTGCCATCAGTGGCCCACTGGTGGGGTCTGGCTATGGCTACACCTTC. It is translated as CAISGPLVGSGYGYTF.

The chain uses TRBV27 and TRBJ2-1, with unresolved D. From germline, CDR1 is MNHEY and CDR2 SMNVEV (reference sequence). V gave up 0 bases and J gave up 4 bases, with 4 bases separating them. The CDR3 loop spans 13 amino acids. This chain's CDR3 is CASSLSRYNEQFF. The CDR3 DNA follows: TGTGCCAGCAGTTTATCACGATACAATGAGCAGTTCTTC.

The chain couples TRBV21-1 to TRBJ2-3. TRBV21-1 is described as a pseudogene. The CDR3 runs to 14 residues. In DNA form, the CDR3 reads TGTGCCAGCACCCACGGCCCCGCCGGGACTACGCAGTATTTT. Protein sequence: CASTHGPAGTTQYF.

The chain combines TRBV7-9 with TRBJ1-1; 11 nucleotides match TRBD1. CDR3 size: 16 residues. V dropped 5 bases and J dropped 0; count of bases not matched to a gene: 5. Germline CDR1 and CDR2: SEHNR and FQNEAQ (reference sequence). CDR3 DNA: TGTGCCAGCAGCCGGGACAGGGGGTCCATGAACACTGAAGCTTTCTTT. Protein sequence: CASSRDRGSMNTEAFF.

This clone was recorded a few times. The V and J genes are TRBV25-1 and TRBJ1-2, with unresolved D. Germline V gene lookup returns CDR1 MGHDK and CDR2 SYGVNS. The ends were cut back, 3 bases at V and 4 bases at J, with 12 bases in the middle. The CDR3 runs 14 residues. The CDR3 spells CASSESGLRYGYTF. CDR3 nucleotide sequence: TGTGCCAGCAGTGAGTCTGGACTACGCTATGGCTACACCTTC.

V gene TRBV2 combines with J gene TRBJ2-3; 7 nucleotides agree with TRBD2. V shed 7 bases, J shed 2 bases, and the junction held 6 bases outside the gene matches. Per germline, CDR1 SNHLY and CDR2 FYNNEI. The length of the CDR3 is 14 residues. CDR3 coding DNA: TGTGCCAGCACGGACGGGGGGAACACAGATACGCAGTATTTT. Protein sequence: CASTDGGNTDTQYF.

Points on this clone: Other DNA sequences within the sample encode an identical CDR3. The J gene is TRBJ2-2, the V gene TRBV19; D gene ambiguous. The CDR3 has 14 amino acids. Germline CDR1 is LNHDA and CDR2 is SQIVND (reference sequence). V gave up 1 base and J gave up 4 bases, with 7 bases separating them. CDR3 loop: CASSIGQVTGELFF. CDR3 DNA: TGTGCCAGTAGTATAGGCCAGGTCACCGGGGAGCTGTTTTTT.

This sequence joins TRBV5-1 and TRBJ1-2; 9 bases agree with TRBD1. This CDR3 is 15 amino acids long. Germline values: CDR1 SGHRS, CDR2 YFSETQ. Trimming at V came to 0 bases and at J to 7 bases, leaving 7 bases not matched to a gene. The CDR3 DNA sequence: TGCGCCAGCAGCTTGGCTGGACAGGGGTTCGGTGGCTACACCTTC. Translated, it gives CASSLAGQGFGGYTF.

The chain recombines TRBV19 with TRBJ2-7; 9 bases are shared with TRBD1. Germline V gives CDR1 LNHDA, CDR2 SQIVND (reference sequence). The CDR3 consists of 14 residues. The V segment lost 7 bases and the J segment 5 bases; nucleotides outside the gene matches: 9. The CDR3 region has the DNA TGTGCCAGTACTGAGACAGGGGGAAGACACGAGCAGTACTTC. Amino acid sequence: CASTETGGRHEQYF.

DNA of the CDR3: TGTGCCAGCAGTTTTGTGGGAAGTGGAAACACCATATATTTT. Protein: CASSFVGSGNTIYF. J is TRBJ1-3 and V is TRBV27; D is ambiguous. V lost 3 bases to trimming and J lost 3 bases, with 9 bases between them. The germline CDR1 and CDR2 sequences are MNHEY and SMNVEV (reference sequence). The CDR3 consists of 14 residues.

CDR3 in amino acids: CASSPGREYIYSNQPQHF. As DNA, the CDR3 is TGTGCCAGCAGTCCCGGACGGGAATACATTTATAGCAATCAGCCCCAGCATTTT. The chain couples TRBV5-8 to TRBJ1-5, with no clear D. The germline CDR1 and CDR2 sequences are SGHTS and YDEGEE. The CDR3 is 18 residues long. Trimming took off 5 bases at V and 0 bases at J, with 21 bases between the two ends.

This sequence joins TRBV5-1 and TRBJ1-5; 7 bases are a match to TRBD1. V trimming: 1 base; J trimming: 2 bases; junction bases outside the gene matches: 0. The CDR3 has 14 residues. Germline V lookup: CDR1 SGHRS, CDR2 YFSETQ. This CDR3 reads CASSLTGGNQPQHF. Written as DNA, the CDR3 is TGCGCCAGCAGCTTGACAGGGGGCAATCAGCCCCAGCATTTT. The whole variable domain, filled in from reference TRBV5-1 and TRBJ1-5, reads KAGVTQTPRYLIKTRGQQVTLSCSPISGHRSVSWYQQTPGQGLQFLFEYFSETQRNKGNFPGRFSGRQFSNSRSEMNVSTLELGDSALYLCASSLTGGNQPQHFGDGTRLSIL.

The chain recombines TRBV5-1 with TRBJ2-3; D unresolved. This CDR3 has 14 amino acids. Per the germline V gene, CDR1 is SGHRS and CDR2 is YFSETQ. Deletions cut 1 base from V and 1 base from J, with 7 bases between. CDR3 sequence (DNA): TGCGCCAGCAGCTTGAGTCAGGGCACAGATACGCAGTATTTT. Protein: CASSLSQGTDTQYF.

V usage is TRBV5-1 and J usage is TRBJ1-3; TRBD1 is a possible D gene (5 bases). The V end was cut by 0 bases, the J end by 3 bases, with 13 bases between. CDR1 and CDR2 from the germline V gene are SGHRS and YFSETQ. The CDR3 contains 16 residues. CDR3 DNA sequence: TGCGCCAGCAGCTTGGGCTTTCGGGGACGTGGAAACACCATATATTTT. Its translation is CASSLGFRGRGNTIYF.

This chain joins TRBV5-1 and TRBJ2-7; 9 bases align to TRBD2. With 3 bases clipped from V and 7 bases from J, the junction kept 11 bases outside the gene matches. Germline V gene data show CDR1 as SGHRS and CDR2 as YFSETQ. The CDR3 extends over 15 amino acids. The CDR3 DNA sequence: TGCGCCAGCAGCTCTGATAGCGGGGGTTCCCGGGAGCAGTACTTC. Protein sequence: CASSSDSGGSREQYF.

The chain employs TRBV7-8 and TRBJ2-3; 11 bases align to TRBD2. V shed 4 bases, J shed 0 bases, and the junction held 6 bases outside the gene matches. The CDR3 extends over 17 amino acids. Per the germline V gene, CDR1 is SGHVS and CDR2 is FQNEAQ. The CDR3 sequence: CASSSLLAGASTDTQYF. CDR3 sequence (DNA): TGTGCCAGCAGCTCATTACTAGCGGGGGCTAGCACAGATACGCAGTATTTT.

The chain uses TRBV20-1 and TRBJ1-1, with D perhaps TRBD1 (6 bases). CDR3 length: 11 amino acids. Germline CDR1 is DFQATT and CDR2 is SNEGSKA (reference sequence). The CDR3 spells CRPQGGTEAFF. DNA of the CDR3: TGCAGACCACAGGGTGGGACTGAAGCTTTCTTT.